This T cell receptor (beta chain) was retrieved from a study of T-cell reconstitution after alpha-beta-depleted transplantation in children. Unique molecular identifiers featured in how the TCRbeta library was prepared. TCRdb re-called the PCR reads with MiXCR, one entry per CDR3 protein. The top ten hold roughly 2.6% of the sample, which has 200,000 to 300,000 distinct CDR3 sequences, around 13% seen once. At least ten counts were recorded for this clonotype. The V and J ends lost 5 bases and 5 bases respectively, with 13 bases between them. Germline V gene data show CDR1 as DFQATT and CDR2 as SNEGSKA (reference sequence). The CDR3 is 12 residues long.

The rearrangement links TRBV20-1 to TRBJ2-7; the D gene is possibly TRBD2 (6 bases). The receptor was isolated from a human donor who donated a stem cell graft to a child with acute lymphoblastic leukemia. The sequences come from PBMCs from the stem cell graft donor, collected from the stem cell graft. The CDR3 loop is CSARGWGDEQYF. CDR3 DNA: TGCAGTGCTCGAGGGTGGGGGGACGAGCAGTACTTC.